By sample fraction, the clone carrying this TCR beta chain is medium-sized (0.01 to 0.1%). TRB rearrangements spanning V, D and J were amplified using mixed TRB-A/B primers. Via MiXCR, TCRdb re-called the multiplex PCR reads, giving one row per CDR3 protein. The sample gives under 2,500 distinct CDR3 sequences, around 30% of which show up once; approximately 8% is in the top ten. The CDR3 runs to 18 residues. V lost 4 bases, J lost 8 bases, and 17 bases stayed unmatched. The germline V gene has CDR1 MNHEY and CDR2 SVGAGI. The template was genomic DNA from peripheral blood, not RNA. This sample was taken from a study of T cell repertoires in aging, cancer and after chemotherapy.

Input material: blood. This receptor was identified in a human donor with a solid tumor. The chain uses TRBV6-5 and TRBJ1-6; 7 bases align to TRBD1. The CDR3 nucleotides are TGTGCCAGCAGTTCCAATCCCAAGACAGGGTCAGATTATTCACCCCTCCACTTT. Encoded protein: CASSSNPKTGSDYSPLHF.